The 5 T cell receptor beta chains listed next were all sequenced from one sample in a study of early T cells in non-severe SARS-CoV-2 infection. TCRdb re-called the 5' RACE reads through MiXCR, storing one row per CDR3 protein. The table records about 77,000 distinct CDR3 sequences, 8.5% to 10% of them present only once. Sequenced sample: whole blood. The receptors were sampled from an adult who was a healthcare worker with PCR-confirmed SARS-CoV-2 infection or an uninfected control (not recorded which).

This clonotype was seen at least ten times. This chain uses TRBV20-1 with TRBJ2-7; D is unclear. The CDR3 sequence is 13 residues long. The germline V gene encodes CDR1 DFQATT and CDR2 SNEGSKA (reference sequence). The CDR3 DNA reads TGCAGCCCTTTTGAGCGAATCTCCTACGAGCAGTACTTC. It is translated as CSPFERISYEQYF.

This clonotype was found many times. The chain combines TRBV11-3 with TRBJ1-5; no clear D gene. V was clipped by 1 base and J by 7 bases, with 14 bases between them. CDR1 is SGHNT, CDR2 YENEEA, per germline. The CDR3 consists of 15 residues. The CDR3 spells CASSLGAWLGQPQHF. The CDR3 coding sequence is TGTGCCAGCAGCTTAGGGGCCTGGTTGGGGCAGCCCCAGCATTTT.

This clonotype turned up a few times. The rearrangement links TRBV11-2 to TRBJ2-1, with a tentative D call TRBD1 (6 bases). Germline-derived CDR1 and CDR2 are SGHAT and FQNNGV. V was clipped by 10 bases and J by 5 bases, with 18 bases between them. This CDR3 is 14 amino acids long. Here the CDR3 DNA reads TGTGCCACAAGCGCCCAGGGGATAGACAATGAGCAGTTCTTC. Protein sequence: CATSAQGIDNEQFF.

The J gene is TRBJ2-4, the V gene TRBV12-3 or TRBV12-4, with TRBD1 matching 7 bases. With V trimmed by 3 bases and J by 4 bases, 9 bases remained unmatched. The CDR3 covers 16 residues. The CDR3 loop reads CASSFAGGLAKNIQYF. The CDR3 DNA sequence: TGTGCCAGCAGTTTCGCAGGGGGTTTGGCAAAAAACATTCAGTACTTC.

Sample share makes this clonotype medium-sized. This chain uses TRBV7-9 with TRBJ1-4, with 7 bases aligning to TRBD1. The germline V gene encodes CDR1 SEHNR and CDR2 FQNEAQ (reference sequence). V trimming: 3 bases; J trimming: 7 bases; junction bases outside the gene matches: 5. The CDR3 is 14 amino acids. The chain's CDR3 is CASSLGQSREKLFF. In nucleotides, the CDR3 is TGTGCCAGCAGCTTGGGACAGTCCCGTGAAAAACTGTTTTTT.